Below are 27 T cell receptor beta chains sequenced from a single sample in a study of kidney transplant recipient with SARS-CoV-2 infection. Each CDR3 protein gets one entry after TCRdb re-called the reads with MiXCR. This table has roughly 250,000 distinct CDR3 sequences, 29% appearing once. This material consisted of a blood sample, taken at baseline and on roughly day 110 from a kidney transplant recipient. The receptors were gathered from a male patient between 25 and 39 years old who had COVID-19 and was a kidney transplant recipient. These T cells may partly come from the graft donor.

This clonotype has at least ten counts. The V and J genes are TRBV12-3 or TRBV12-4 and TRBJ1-2; D gene unclear. There are 17 residues in the CDR3. V gave up 3 bases and J gave up 4 bases, with 21 bases separating them. CDR3 nucleotides: TGTGCCAGCAGTTTTTCGCTCAGCTTCCGAAAGACCTATGGCTACACCTTC. Encoded protein: CASSFSLSFRKTYGYTF.

This clonotype was seen ten or more times. The gene calls are TRBV6-5 and TRBJ2-1; a possible D gene is TRBD2 (6 bases). This CDR3 is 15 amino acids long. V was shortened by 9 bases and J by 2 bases, with 17 bases between the two germline ends. Per the germline V gene, CDR1 is MNHEY and CDR2 is SVGAGI. CDR3 sequence (DNA): TGTGCCAGTGGCCGAGGGGACTCCCCCTACAATGAGCAGTTCTTC. This translates into CASGRGDSPYNEQFF.

Points on this clonotype: This clone may be a read error of a much larger clone one base away. This chain joins TRBV10-1 and TRBJ1-2; D uncertain. Germline V lookup: CDR1 WNHNN, CDR2 SYGVQD (reference sequence). Trimming stripped 5 bases from V and 4 bases from J, with 23 bases between. The CDR3 has 17 residues. CDR3 region: CASSNKQRSRKTYGYTF. The CDR3 DNA follows: TGCGCCAGCAGTAATAAACAAAGATCGCGAAAGACCTATGGCTACACCTTC.

Note on this clonotype: The junction does not match germline at one end; this may be a read error. The rearrangement uses TRBV11-2 and TRBJ1-1, with 8 nucleotides matching TRBD1. Germline values: CDR1 SGHAT, CDR2 FQNNGV. This CDR3 has 13 residues. The CDR3 bases are TGTGCCAACAGCTACACAGGGGGAACTGAAGCTTTCTTT. Translated: CANSYTGGTEAFF.

The V call is TRBV6-2 or TRBV6-3, the J call TRBJ2-3; weak D call: TRBD2 (6 bases). Trimming pared 4 bases from V and 4 bases from J, leaving 18 bases between. Germline V lookup: CDR1 MNHEY, CDR2 SVGEGT. The CDR3 extends over 16 amino acids. The CDR3 DNA reads as TGTGCCAGCAGTTTGAAGGGTCCTAGCGCCGCAGATACGCAGTATTTT. This sequence encodes CASSLKGPSAADTQYF.

In regard to this clonotype: A much larger clone sits a single nucleotide away, making a read error possible. The chain combines TRBV3-2 with TRBJ2-5; TRBD1, the D gene given by the table, was not confirmed from the DNA. TRBV3-2 is a documented pseudogene. The CDR3 consists of 15 residues. The CDR3 is CASSPLQDPSETQYF. The DNA of the CDR3 is TGTGCCAGCAGCCCGCTTCAGGACCCCTCAGAGACCCAGTACTTC.

A word on this clonotype: This clone may be a read error of a much larger clone one base away. This chain joins TRBV15 and TRBJ2-5, with a weak D call TRBD1 (6 bases). V was pared by 5 bases and J by 4 bases, with 8 bases between. CDR3 length: 12 residues. Germline V gene lookup returns CDR1 LNHNV and CDR2 YYDKDF (reference sequence). CDR3 nucleotide sequence: TGTGCCACCAGCCCCAGGGGAGAGACCCAGTACTTC. Its protein is CATSPRGETQYF.

This clonotype came up many times. The rearrangement uses TRBV12-3 or TRBV12-4 and TRBJ1-2; TRBD1 agrees at 8 bases. This CDR3 is built from 13 residues. The ends lost 2 bases at V and 6 bases at J; junction bases unmatched: 2. CDR3 DNA sequence: TGTGCCAGCAGTTTATGGACAGGGAATGGCTACACCTTC. Translated, it gives CASSLWTGNGYTF.

This clonotype was observed many times. CDR3 loop: CARPPPGELFF. In nucleotides, the CDR3 is TGCGCCAGGCCCCCCCCCGGGGAGCTGTTTTTT. This chain uses TRBV5-1 with TRBJ2-2; D call uncertain. The CDR3 is made up of 11 amino acids. Germline values: CDR1 SGHRS, CDR2 YFSETQ. With 8 bases removed from V and 6 bases from J, the gap between germline ends came to 8 bases.

Ten or more counts support this clonotype. This sequence joins TRBV11-2 and TRBJ1-5; 11 bases are shared with TRBD1. The CDR3 is 15 residues long. Germline CDR1 reads SGHAT; CDR2 reads FQNNGV. Germline trimming cut 5 bases from V and 5 bases from J; bases unmatched to any gene: 5. CDR3 protein: CASSPGTGGYQPQHF. In DNA form, the CDR3 reads TGTGCCAGCAGCCCCGGGACAGGGGGGTATCAGCCCCAGCATTTT. The full variable domain, rest sourced from reference TRBV11-2 and TRBJ1-5, is EAGVAQSPRYKIIEKRQSVAFWCNPISGHATLYWYQQILGQGPKLLIQFQNNGVVDDSQLPKDRFSAERLKGVDSTLKIQPAKLEDSAVYLCASSPGTGGYQPQHFGDGTRLSIL.

Points on this clonotype: The DNA is omitted, as the CDR3 cannot be located on it reliably, and the CDR3 follows TCRdb's listing. The genes are TRBV7-5 and TRBJ1-2. TRBV7-5 constitutes a pseudogene. The CDR3 has 19 amino acids, counting both end residues. The CDR3 reads CISAPEMETEVGKTYGYTF.

A word on this clonotype: A much larger clone lies a single base off, so this may be a read error. J is TRBJ2-3 and V is TRBV18; D may be TRBD2 (6 bases). Judging by the DNA end, TRBJ2-7 fits better; the J call may be wrong. CDR1 and CDR2 (germline): KGHSH, LQKENI. CDR3 length: 13 residues. Here the CDR3 DNA reads TGTGCCAGCTCCCGGTCGGAGGGCGCCGAGCAGTACTTC. This sequence encodes CASSRSEGAEQYF.

This clonotype was counted a single time. The chain employs TRBV7-4 and TRBJ1-2; the D is unclear. This CDR3 contains 17 residues. CDR1 and CDR2 from the germline V gene are SGHVT and SQSDAQ. The V gene lost 5 bases and the J gene lost 4 bases, with 23 bases spanning the gap. CDR3 region: CASSDRTSARKTYGYTF. DNA for the CDR3: TGTGCCAGCAGCGATCGCACTTCAGCTCGAAAGACCTATGGCTACACCTTC.

This clonotype was seen ten or more times. The chain is built from TRBV3-1 and TRBJ1-1; no firm D call. This CDR3 comprises 17 residues. Germline-derived CDR1 and CDR2 are LGHDT and YNNKEL (reference sequence). The germline V and J ends were trimmed by 5 bases and 4 bases, with 23 bases remaining between them. CDR3 bases: TGTGCCAGCAGCGGTATGAGTCCCATTTCAATTCGCACTGAAGCTTTCTTT. Residues: CASSGMSPISIRTEAFF. Filled out from reference TRBV3-1 and TRBJ1-1, the complete variable domain reads DTAVSQTPKYLVTQMGNDKSIKCEQNLGHDTMYWYKQDSKKFLKIMFSYNNKELIINETVPNRFSPKSPDKAHLNLHINSLELGDSAVYFCASSGMSPISIRTEAFFGQGTRLTVV.

In its sample, this clonotype was seen many times. CDR3 nucleotide sequence: TGTGCCAGCAGCATACCTGGGGCAGGGGGCGGTTACGAGCAGTACTTC. Protein product: CASSIPGAGGGYEQYF. This chain connects TRBV7-8 to TRBJ2-7; 8 positions match TRBD1. There are 16 residues in the CDR3. Trimming removed 5 bases from V and 4 bases from J; junction bases left unmatched: 13. Germline V gene lookup returns CDR1 SGHVS and CDR2 FQNEAQ.

This clonotype was recorded many times. The chain links TRBV5-4 to TRBJ2-5, with D possibly matching TRBD2 (7 bases). CDR3 length equals 17 residues. Germline-derived CDR1 and CDR2 are SGHNT and YYREEE (reference sequence). Trimming removed 3 bases from V and 4 bases from J, with 22 bases in between. The CDR3 reads CASSYRGGAWARETQYF. The CDR3 region has the DNA TGTGCCAGCAGCTACAGAGGGGGGGCGTGGGCCCGAGAGACCCAGTACTTC.

This clonotype came up once. A read error may explain this, as a much larger clone is one base away. This chain joins TRBV5-4 and TRBJ1-2, with D hard to call. Germline V lookup: CDR1 SGHNT, CDR2 YYREEE (reference sequence). The CDR3 totals 16 residues. Trimming removed 7 bases at V and 4 bases at J, with 23 bases between. The CDR3 DNA is TGTGCCAGCGTTGCTAGCGTACCAGGAAAGACCTATGGCTACACCTTC. This gives the protein CASVASVPGKTYGYTF.

This clonotype has only a few counts. The chain uses TRBV7-8 and TRBJ2-1, with TRBD1 identical over 7 bases. The CDR3 totals 21 residues. From germline, CDR1 is SGHVS and CDR2 FQNEAQ. Trimming at V came to 2 bases and at J to 1 base, leaving 20 bases not matched to a gene. The CDR3 sequence: CASSLFRWVSPGTDSYNEQFF. As DNA, the CDR3 is TGTGCCAGCAGCTTATTCCGTTGGGTGTCCCCCGGGACAGATTCCTACAATGAGCAGTTCTTC.

This clonotype has a count of ten or more. The chain combines TRBV4-1 with TRBJ1-3; D gene ambiguous. V was clipped by 3 bases and J by 5 bases, with 23 bases between them. The CDR3 extends over 18 amino acids. Germline V lookup: CDR1 MGHRA, CDR2 YSYEKL. CDR3 residues: CASSHSPLRAAQRNTIYF. The DNA for the CDR3 is TGCGCCAGCAGCCATTCCCCCCTCCGGGCCGCCCAGAGAAACACCATATATTTT.

To note about this clonotype: This could be a read error, since a much larger clone is one nucleotide away. The chain recombines TRBV11-2 with TRBJ1-1, with D hard to call. The CDR3 sequence is 13 residues long. Germline CDR1 is SGHAT and CDR2 is FQNNGV. CDR3 coding DNA: TGTGCCGGCAGCTTAGGGCGGCTCACTGAAGCTTTCTTT. It encodes CAGSLGRLTEAFF.

This clonotype was picked up many times. The chain is built from TRBV18 and TRBJ2-1; D remains ambiguous. This CDR3 is built from 13 residues. Trimming took off 3 bases at V and 7 bases at J, with 10 bases between the two ends. The germline V gene encodes CDR1 KGHSH and CDR2 LQKENI. In nucleotides, the CDR3 is TGTGCCAGCTCACCTCGTCTAGAGAATGAGCAGTTCTTC. Protein sequence: CASSPRLENEQFF.

Turning to this clonotype: This clone may be a read error of a much larger clone one base away. The gene calls are TRBV30 and TRBJ2-7; 7 nucleotides align to TRBD2. The V segment lost 4 bases and the J segment 7 bases; nucleotides outside the gene matches: 13. The CDR3 is 14 residues long. Germline V CDR1 and CDR2: GTSNPN, SVGIG (reference sequence). The CDR3 protein is CAWTSGEGSEEQYF. CDR3 DNA: TGTGCCTGGACTAGCGGAGAGGGGTCCGAGGAGCAGTACTTC.

This clonotype occurred a few times. The V gene is TRBV7-8, the J gene TRBJ2-1, with D perhaps TRBD1 or TRBD2 (5 bases each). The V and J ends lost 8 bases and 2 bases respectively, with 10 bases between them. The CDR3 contains 13 residues. Germline V gene lookup returns CDR1 SGHVS and CDR2 FQNEAQ. The CDR3 loop reads CASQRGTYNEQFF. CDR3 sequence (DNA): TGTGCCAGCCAGAGGGGAACCTACAATGAGCAGTTCTTC.

This clonotype occurred many times. The V gene is TRBV5-1, the J gene TRBJ2-7; 14 bases fit TRBD2. CDR1 is SGHRS, CDR2 YFSETQ, per germline. The V gene end was trimmed by 4 bases and the J gene end by 4 bases; junction bases not matched to a gene: 4. The CDR3 spans 15 residues. The DNA for the CDR3 is TGCGCCAGCAGCCTGGGGACTAGCGGGGGATACGAGCAGTACTTC. It codes for CASSLGTSGGYEQYF.

This clonotype was seen repeatedly, ten times or more. CDR3 nucleotides: TGTGCCAGCAGCCAAGAACTAGCGGGAGAAGAGACCCAGTACTTC. This translates into CASSQELAGEETQYF. This rearrangement joins TRBV3-2 to TRBJ2-5; TRBD2, the table's D call, lacks a check against the DNA. TRBV3-2 is reported as a pseudogene. This CDR3 has 15 residues.

This clonotype was picked up many times. The genes are TRBV21-1 and TRBJ2-3; whether TRBD2, the table's D call, matches the DNA was not checked. TRBV21-1 is tagged as a pseudogene. The CDR3 consists of 17 residues. The chain's CDR3 is CASRRLLATVMQDTQYF. CDR3 DNA: TGTGCCAGCAGGAGGTTGCTAGCTACAGTCATGCAAGATACGCAGTATTTT.

This clonotype was seen many times. This chain links TRBV5-1 with TRBJ1-3; D ambiguous. V was trimmed by 0 bases and J by 0 bases, leaving 10 bases between them. The CDR3 totals 16 residues. Germline V CDR1 and CDR2: SGHRS, YFSETQ. CDR3 sequence (DNA): TGCGCCAGCAGCTTGGGCTCCGGGAGCTCTGGAAACACCATATATTTT. Encoded protein: CASSLGSGSSGNTIYF.